The clone carrying this T cell receptor beta chain was detected a few times. What it binds is not known. The data stem from a study of blood T cells in healthy people across ages. Study-level background: When template switching was applied, about one barcoded beta molecule was captured per two T cells.

Study results and limitations: PBMCs were not sorted, which prevented a conclusive comparison of naive versus antigen-experienced cells.

Primers used in a second PCR of roughly 6 to 12 cycles were a sample-barcoded 5' primer and a J-beta primer mix. TCRdb passed the 5' RACE reads through MiXCR, listing each CDR3 protein once. Of hundreds of thousands of distinct CDR3 sequences in the sample, around 50% were seen once. The CDR3 is 12 amino acids. CDR1 is MNHEY, CDR2 SVGAGI, per germline. V dropped 8 bases and J dropped 3 bases, with 10 bases sitting between them. J is TRBJ1-2 and V is TRBV6-5, with unresolved D. The receptor comes from a man aged 40-49 years in good health. Sequencing was done on a sample of blood. The CDR3 protein is CASRAGDYGYTF. CDR3 bases: TGTGCCAGCCGAGCGGGTGACTATGGCTACACCTTC.